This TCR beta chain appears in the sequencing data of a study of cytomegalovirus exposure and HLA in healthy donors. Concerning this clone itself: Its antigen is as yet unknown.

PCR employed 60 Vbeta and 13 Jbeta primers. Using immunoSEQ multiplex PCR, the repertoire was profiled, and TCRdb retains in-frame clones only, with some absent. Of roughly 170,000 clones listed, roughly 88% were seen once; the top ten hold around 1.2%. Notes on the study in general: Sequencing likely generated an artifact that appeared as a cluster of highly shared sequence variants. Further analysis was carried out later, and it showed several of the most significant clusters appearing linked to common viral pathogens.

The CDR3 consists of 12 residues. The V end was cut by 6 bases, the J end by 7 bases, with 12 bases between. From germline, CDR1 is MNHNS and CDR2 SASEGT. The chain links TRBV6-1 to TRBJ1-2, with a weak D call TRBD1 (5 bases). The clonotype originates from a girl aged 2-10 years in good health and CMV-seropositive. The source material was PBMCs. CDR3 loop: CASRSAGGGYTF. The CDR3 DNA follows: TGTGCCAGCAGGTCCGCCGGGGGTGGCTACACCTTC.